Below are 8 T cell receptor beta chains sequenced from a single sample in a study of blood T cell repertoires in COVID-19. Assay: immunoSEQ multiplex PCR; the TCRdb copy retains only in-frame clones and omits some. The sample lists 50,000 to 75,000 clones, about 90% occurring once. The specimen sequenced was peripheral blood. Source of these receptors: a man between 60 and 75 years old with acute or convalescent COVID-19.

The chain uses TRBV6-5 and TRBJ2-7; 8 nucleotides agree with TRBD1. Germline lookup yields CDR1 MNHEY and CDR2 SVGAGI. CDR3 size: 15 residues. V shed 6 bases and J 2 bases; nucleotides not matched to a gene: 9. The CDR3 sequence is CASRRGGQGPYEQYF. Written as DNA, the CDR3 is TGTGCCAGCAGAAGGGGTGGACAGGGCCCCTACGAGCAGTACTTC.

The V call is TRBV19, the J call TRBJ1-4, with D perhaps TRBD1 (5 bases). The V and J ends lost 7 bases and 0 bases respectively, with 21 bases between them. There are 18 residues in the CDR3. Per germline, CDR1 LNHDA and CDR2 SQIVND (reference sequence). This CDR3 reads CASTQMKGFIPTNEKLFF. The DNA of the CDR3 is TGTGCCAGTACCCAAATGAAGGGGTTCATTCCAACTAATGAAAAACTGTTTTTT.

The chain recombines TRBV7-3 with TRBJ2-7, with 10 bases fitting TRBD2. Germline V CDR1 and CDR2: SGHTA, FQGTGA. J lost 0 bases, V lost 0 bases, and 2 bases had no gene match. The CDR3 consists of 16 residues. CDR3 nucleotide sequence: TGTGCCAGCAGCTTAACAAGGACTAGCGGCTCCTACGAGCAGTACTTC. The encoded protein is CASSLTRTSGSYEQYF.

The rearrangement uses TRBV7-9 and TRBJ2-3, with D possibly being TRBD2 (6 bases). The V gene's germline CDR1 is SEHNR and CDR2 FQNEAQ (reference sequence). This CDR3 contains 15 residues. V was clipped by 0 bases and J by 2 bases, with 9 bases between them. CDR3 loop: CASSLAGGFTDTQYF. DNA for the CDR3: TGTGCCAGCAGCTTAGCGGGGGGTTTCACAGATACGCAGTATTTT. Full variable domain (rest looked up from reference TRBV7-9 and TRBJ2-3): DTGVSQNPRHKITKRGQNVTFRCDPISEHNRLYWYRQTLGQGPEFLTYFQNEAQLEKSRLLSDRFSAERPKGSFSTLEIQRTEQGDSAMYLCASSLAGGFTDTQYFGPGTRLTVL.

The gene calls are TRBV19 and TRBJ2-1; tentative D call: TRBD2 (6 bases). The length of the CDR3 is 14 residues. Germline-derived CDR1 and CDR2 are LNHDA and SQIVND (reference sequence). Trimming took off 4 bases at V and 6 bases at J, with 13 bases between the two ends. CDR3 loop: CASSRYRDFNEQFF. CDR3 coding DNA: TGTGCCAGTAGTAGATATCGGGACTTCAATGAGCAGTTCTTC.

This clone was detected only once. This chain uses TRBV5-1 with TRBJ1-1; no definite D call. The V and J ends lost 0 bases and 11 bases respectively, with 14 bases between them. The germline V gene encodes CDR1 SGHRS and CDR2 YFSETQ. The CDR3 covers 13 residues. In nucleotides, the CDR3 is TGCGCCAGCAGCTTGGAACGACTGGCCGAGGCTTTCTTT. This sequence encodes CASSLERLAEAFF.

This sequence joins TRBV18 and TRBJ1-3; perhaps TRBD1 as D (5 bases). Germline loops: CDR1 KGHSH, CDR2 LQKENI. V was pared by 1 base and J by 0 bases, with 13 bases between. CDR3 size: 17 residues. The CDR3 bases are TGTGCCAGCTCACCACGGGGGGGATCGAGCTCTGGAAACACCATATATTTT. Translation: CASSPRGGSSSGNTIYF.

The chain links TRBV3-1 (or the pseudogene TRBV3-2) to TRBJ2-5; D is possibly TRBD1 (6 bases). This CDR3 has 14 amino acids. CDR1 is LGHDT and CDR2 is YNNKEL in the germline V gene (reference sequence). V was shortened by 4 bases and J by 5 bases, with 14 bases between the two germline ends. CDR3 protein: CASSLFRGGETQYF. The CDR3 DNA sequence: TGTGCCAGCAGCCTTTTCAGGGGCGGGGAGACCCAGTACTTC.